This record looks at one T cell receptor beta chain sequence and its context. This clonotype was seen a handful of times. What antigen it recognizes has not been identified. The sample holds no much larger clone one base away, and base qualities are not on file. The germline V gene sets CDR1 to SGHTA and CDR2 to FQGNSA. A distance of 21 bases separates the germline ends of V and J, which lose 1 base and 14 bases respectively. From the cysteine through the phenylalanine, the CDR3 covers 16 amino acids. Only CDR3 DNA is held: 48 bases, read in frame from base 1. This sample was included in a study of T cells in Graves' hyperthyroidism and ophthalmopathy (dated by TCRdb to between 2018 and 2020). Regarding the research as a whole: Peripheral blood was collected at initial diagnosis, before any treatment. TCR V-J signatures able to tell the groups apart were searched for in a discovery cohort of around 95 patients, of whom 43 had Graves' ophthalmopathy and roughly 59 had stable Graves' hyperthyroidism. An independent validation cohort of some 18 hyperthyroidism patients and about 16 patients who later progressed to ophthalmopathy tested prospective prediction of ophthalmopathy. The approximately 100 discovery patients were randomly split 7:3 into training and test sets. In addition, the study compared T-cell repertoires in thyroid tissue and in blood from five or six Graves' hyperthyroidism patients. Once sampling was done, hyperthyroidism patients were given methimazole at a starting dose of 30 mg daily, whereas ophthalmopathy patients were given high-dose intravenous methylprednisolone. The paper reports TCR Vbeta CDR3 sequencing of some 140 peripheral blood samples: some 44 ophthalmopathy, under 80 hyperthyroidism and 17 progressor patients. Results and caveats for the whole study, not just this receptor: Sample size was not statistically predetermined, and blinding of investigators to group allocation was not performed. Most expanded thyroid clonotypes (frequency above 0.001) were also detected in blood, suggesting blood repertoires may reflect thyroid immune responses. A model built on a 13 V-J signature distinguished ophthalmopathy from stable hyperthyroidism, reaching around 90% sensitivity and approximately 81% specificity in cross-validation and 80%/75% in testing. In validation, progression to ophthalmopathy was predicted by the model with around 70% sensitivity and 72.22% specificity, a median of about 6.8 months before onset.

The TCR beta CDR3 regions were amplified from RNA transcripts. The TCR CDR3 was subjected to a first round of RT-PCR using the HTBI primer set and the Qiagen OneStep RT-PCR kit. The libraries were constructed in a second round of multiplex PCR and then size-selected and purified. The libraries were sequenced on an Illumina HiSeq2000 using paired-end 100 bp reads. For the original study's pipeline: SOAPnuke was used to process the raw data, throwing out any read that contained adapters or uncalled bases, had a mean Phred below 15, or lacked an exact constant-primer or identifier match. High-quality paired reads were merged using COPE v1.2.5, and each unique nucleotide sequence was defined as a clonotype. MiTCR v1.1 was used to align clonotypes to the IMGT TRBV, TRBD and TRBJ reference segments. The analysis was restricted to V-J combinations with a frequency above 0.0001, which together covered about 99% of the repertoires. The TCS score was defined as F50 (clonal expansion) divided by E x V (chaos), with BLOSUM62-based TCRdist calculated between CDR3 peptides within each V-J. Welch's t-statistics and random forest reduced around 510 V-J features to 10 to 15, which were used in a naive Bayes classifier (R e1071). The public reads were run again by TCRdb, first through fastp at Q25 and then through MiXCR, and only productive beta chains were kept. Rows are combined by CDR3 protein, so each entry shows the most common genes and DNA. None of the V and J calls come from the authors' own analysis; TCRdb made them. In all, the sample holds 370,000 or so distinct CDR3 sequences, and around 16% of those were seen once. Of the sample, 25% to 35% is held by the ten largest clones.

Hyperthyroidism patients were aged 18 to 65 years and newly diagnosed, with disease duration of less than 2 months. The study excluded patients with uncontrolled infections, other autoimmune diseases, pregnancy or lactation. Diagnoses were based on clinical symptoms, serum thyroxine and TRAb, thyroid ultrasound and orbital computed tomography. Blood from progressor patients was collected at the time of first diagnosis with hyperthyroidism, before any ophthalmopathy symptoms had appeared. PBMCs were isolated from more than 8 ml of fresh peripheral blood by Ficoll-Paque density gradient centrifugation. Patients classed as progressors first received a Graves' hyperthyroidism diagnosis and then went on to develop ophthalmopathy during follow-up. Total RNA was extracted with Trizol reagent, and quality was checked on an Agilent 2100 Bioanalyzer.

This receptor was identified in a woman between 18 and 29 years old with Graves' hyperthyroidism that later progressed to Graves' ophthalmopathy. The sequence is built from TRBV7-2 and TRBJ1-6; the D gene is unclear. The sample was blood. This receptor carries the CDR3 CASSLVSWQAGGTLHF. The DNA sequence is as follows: TGTGCCAGCAGCTTAGTATCGTGGCAGGCGGGCGGGACCCTCCACTTT.